A selection of T cell receptor beta chains follows, all from one sample in a study of shared clonotypes between healthy human individuals. The protocol was immunoSEQ multiplex PCR, while the TCRdb copy is restricted to in-frame clones and leaves out a portion. Of more than 2 million clones listed, 90% to 95% are singletons. The sequencing input was naive CD8+ T cells from PBMCs. All receptors derive from a young man in good health. Some clones in this sample may be carry-over from other donors' samples. CDR3s include the opening cysteine and the closing phenylalanine or tryptophan. The order of the fields is clone size, V gene, J gene, D gene, CDR3 length, CDR3 protein, CDR3 DNA. D genes are given only for firm matches. Not every row has a clone size; where given, it reads once, few, many or a size class.

clone size: NA
V gene: TRBV7-9
J gene: TRBJ2-1
D gene: TRBD2
CDR3 length: 18
CDR3 protein: CASSNPLGWTSVYNEQFF
CDR3 DNA: TGTGCCAGCAGCAACCCCTTGGGGTGGACTAGCGTTTACAATGAGCAGTTCTTC

clone size: NA
V gene: TRBV6-1
J gene: TRBJ1-2
D gene: TRBD1
CDR3 length: 15
CDR3 protein: CASRPTGGAGYGYTF
CDR3 DNA: TGTGCCAGCAGACCTACAGGGGGCGCAGGCTATGGCTACACCTTC

clone size: NA
V gene: TRBV5-5
J gene: TRBJ2-7
D gene: NA
CDR3 length: 16
CDR3 protein: CASSSMGRQFLYEQYF
CDR3 DNA: TGTGCCAGCAGCTCCATGGGCAGGCAATTCCTATACGAGCAGTACTTC

clone size: NA
V gene: TRBV9
J gene: TRBJ1-1
D gene: NA
CDR3 length: 16
CDR3 protein: CASSVVIGKSNTEAFF
CDR3 DNA: TGTGCCAGCAGCGTAGTCATAGGGAAGTCGAACACTGAAGCTTTCTTT

clone size: once
V gene: TRBV7-8
J gene: TRBJ2-7
D gene: NA
CDR3 length: 14
CDR3 protein: CASSLVGGGGEQYF
CDR3 DNA: TGTGCCAGCAGCTTAGTGGGGGGCGGTGGGGAGCAGTACTTC

clone size: NA
V gene: TRBV28
J gene: TRBJ1-1
D gene: TRBD1
CDR3 length: 16
CDR3 protein: CASSTRDRSLNTEAFF
CDR3 DNA: TGTGCCAGCAGTACCCGGGACAGGAGTTTGAACACTGAAGCTTTCTTT

clone size: NA
V gene: TRBV5-1
J gene: TRBJ1-1
D gene: NA
CDR3 length: 14
CDR3 protein: CASSLVSRDTEAFF
CDR3 DNA: TGCGCCAGCAGCTTGGTTTCAAGGGACACTGAAGCTTTCTTT

clone size: NA
V gene: TRBV5-1
J gene: TRBJ2-1
D gene: NA
CDR3 length: 19
CDR3 protein: CASSSDPPFGTLSYNEQFF
CDR3 DNA: TGCGCCAGCAGCTCCGACCCCCCATTCGGGACTCTCTCCTACAATGAGCAGTTCTTC

clone size: NA
V gene: TRBV5-6
J gene: TRBJ1-1
D gene: NA
CDR3 length: 14
CDR3 protein: CASSFGFRATEAFF
CDR3 DNA: TGTGCCAGCAGCTTCGGCTTCAGGGCAACTGAAGCTTTCTTT

clone size: once
V gene: TRBV19
J gene: TRBJ2-5
D gene: NA
CDR3 length: 13
CDR3 protein: CASSIRGKGTQYF
CDR3 DNA: TGTGCCAGTAGTATTAGGGGCAAAGGGACCCAGTACTTC

clone size: NA
V gene: TRBV27
J gene: TRBJ2-7
D gene: TRBD1
CDR3 length: 16
CDR3 protein: CASSRSPGQGAYEQYF
CDR3 DNA: TGTGCCAGCAGTAGAAGCCCGGGACAGGGGGCCTACGAGCAGTACTTC

clone size: NA
V gene: TRBV27
J gene: TRBJ2-7
D gene: TRBD1
CDR3 length: 14
CDR3 protein: CASSSRTGVYEQYF
CDR3 DNA: TGTGCCAGCAGCTCAAGGACAGGGGTCTACGAGCAGTACTTC

clone size: once
V gene: TRBV4-1
J gene: TRBJ1-1
D gene: NA
CDR3 length: 15
CDR3 protein: CASSQDARVNTEAFF
CDR3 DNA: TGCGCCAGCAGCCAAGATGCCAGGGTGAACACTGAAGCTTTCTTT

clone size: NA
V gene: TRBV7-2
J gene: TRBJ2-3
D gene: TRBD2
CDR3 length: 14
CDR3 protein: CASSPRLATDTQYF
CDR3 DNA: TGTGCCAGCAGCCCCCGACTAGCAACAGATACGCAGTATTTT

clone size: NA
V gene: TRBV7-2
J gene: TRBJ2-7
D gene: TRBD1
CDR3 length: 14
CDR3 protein: CASSHRGSPYEQYF
CDR3 DNA: TGTGCCAGCAGCCACAGGGGATCCCCCTACGAGCAGTACTTC

clone size: NA
V gene: TRBV6-5
J gene: TRBJ2-5
D gene: NA
CDR3 length: 15
CDR3 protein: CASSYMGLYQETQYF
CDR3 DNA: TGTGCCAGCAGTTACATGGGCCTGTACCAAGAGACCCAGTACTTC

clone size: NA
V gene: TRBV4-3
J gene: TRBJ1-4
D gene: NA
CDR3 length: 16
CDR3 protein: CASSQLLDQANEKLFF
CDR3 DNA: TGCGCCAGCAGCCAGCTGTTGGACCAAGCTAATGAAAAACTGTTTTTT

clone size: NA
V gene: TRBV19
J gene: TRBJ1-1
D gene: TRBD1
CDR3 length: 17
CDR3 protein: CASSIKPGQGADTEAFF
CDR3 DNA: TGTGCCAGTAGTATAAAACCGGGACAGGGGGCTGACACTGAAGCTTTCTTT

clone size: NA
V gene: TRBV4-1
J gene: TRBJ2-1
D gene: NA
CDR3 length: 12
CDR3 protein: CASSPGDNEQFF
CDR3 DNA: TGCGCCAGCAGTCCAGGGGACAATGAGCAGTTCTTC

clone size: once
V gene: TRBV27
J gene: TRBJ2-3
D gene: TRBD2
CDR3 length: 17
CDR3 protein: CASSLILTSGSPDTQYF
CDR3 DNA: TGTGCCAGCAGCCTCATTCTGACTAGCGGGAGCCCAGATACGCAGTATTTT

clone size: few
V gene: TRBV9
J gene: TRBJ2-7
D gene: NA
CDR3 length: 12
CDR3 protein: CASSPDSYEQYF
CDR3 DNA: TGTGCCAGCAGCCCCGACTCCTACGAGCAGTACTTC

clone size: few
V gene: TRBV9
J gene: TRBJ1-2
D gene: TRBD1
CDR3 length: 14
CDR3 protein: CASQGQGPNYGYTF
CDR3 DNA: TGTGCCAGCCAAGGACAGGGCCCCAACTATGGCTACACCTTC

clone size: NA
V gene: TRBV7-9
J gene: TRBJ2-1
D gene: TRBD2
CDR3 length: 17
CDR3 protein: CASSLRRAGGSFNEQFF
CDR3 DNA: TGTGCCAGCAGCTTACGCCGGGCTGGCGGGAGTTTTAATGAGCAGTTCTTC

clone size: NA
V gene: TRBV6-6
J gene: TRBJ1-1
D gene: TRBD1
CDR3 length: 15
CDR3 protein: CASSYSEGGLTEAFF
CDR3 DNA: TGTGCCAGCAGTTACTCGGAAGGGGGCTTAACTGAAGCTTTCTTT

clone size: NA
V gene: TRBV6-5
J gene: TRBJ2-7
D gene: NA
CDR3 length: 16
CDR3 protein: CASSYSHRDRSYEQYF
CDR3 DNA: TGTGCCAGCAGTTACTCTCACAGGGATCGATCCTACGAGCAGTACTTC

clone size: NA
V gene: TRBV5-4
J gene: TRBJ1-2
D gene: NA
CDR3 length: 15
CDR3 protein: CASSLGRGGNYGYTF
CDR3 DNA: TGTGCCAGCAGCTTGGGACGCGGTGGTAACTATGGCTACACCTTC

clone size: NA
V gene: TRBV7-2
J gene: TRBJ2-7
D gene: TRBD1
CDR3 length: 15
CDR3 protein: CASSFRTGGVEEQYF
CDR3 DNA: TGTGCCAGCAGCTTTAGGACAGGGGGTGTAGAGGAGCAGTACTTC

clone size: NA
V gene: TRBV7-9
J gene: TRBJ2-3
D gene: NA
CDR3 length: 12
CDR3 protein: CASSFGADTQYF
CDR3 DNA: TGTGCCAGCAGCTTCGGGGCAGATACGCAGTATTTT

clone size: NA
V gene: TRBV13
J gene: TRBJ2-3
D gene: NA
CDR3 length: 15
CDR3 protein: CASSGNDAGGDTQYF
CDR3 DNA: TGTGCCAGCAGCGGAAACGACGCCGGGGGAGATACGCAGTATTTT

clone size: NA
V gene: TRBV28
J gene: TRBJ1-3
D gene: TRBD1
CDR3 length: 15
CDR3 protein: CASSFGQGAEYTIYF
CDR3 DNA: TGTGCCAGCAGTTTTGGCCAGGGGGCTGAGTACACCATATATTTT

clone size: few
V gene: TRBV18
J gene: TRBJ1-1
D gene: NA
CDR3 length: 12
CDR3 protein: CASSALGTEAFF
CDR3 DNA: TGTGCCAGCTCAGCCCTGGGAACTGAAGCTTTCTTT

clone size: NA
V gene: TRBV7-6
J gene: TRBJ2-1
D gene: TRBD2
CDR3 length: 15
CDR3 protein: CASREGTSPNNEQFF
CDR3 DNA: TGTGCCAGCAGAGAGGGGACTAGCCCTAACAATGAGCAGTTCTTC

clone size: NA
V gene: TRBV28
J gene: TRBJ2-5
D gene: NA
CDR3 length: 14
CDR3 protein: CASRLLQRQETQYF
CDR3 DNA: TGTGCCAGCAGGCTCCTACAACGACAAGAGACCCAGTACTTC

clone size: NA
V gene: TRBV28
J gene: TRBJ2-5
D gene: TRBD2
CDR3 length: 16
CDR3 protein: CASNPRTSGLQETQYF
CDR3 DNA: TGTGCCAGCAACCCCCGGACTAGCGGGCTCCAAGAGACCCAGTACTTC

clone size: NA
V gene: TRBV13
J gene: TRBJ1-2
D gene: NA
CDR3 length: 13
CDR3 protein: CASSVGRRDGYTF
CDR3 DNA: TGTGCCAGCAGCGTAGGACGTCGTGATGGCTACACCTTC

clone size: once
V gene: TRBV5-1
J gene: TRBJ2-5
D gene: NA
CDR3 length: 14
CDR3 protein: CASSPDREGETQYF
CDR3 DNA: TGCGCCAGCAGCCCAGACAGGGAGGGGGAGACCCAGTACTTC

clone size: once
V gene: TRBV7-9
J gene: TRBJ2-5
D gene: NA
CDR3 length: 12
CDR3 protein: CASSLGPETQYF
CDR3 DNA: TGTGCCAGCAGCCTGGGACCGGAGACCCAGTACTTC

clone size: NA
V gene: TRBV19
J gene: TRBJ2-1
D gene: NA
CDR3 length: 16
CDR3 protein: CASMASGTRWDNEQFF
CDR3 DNA: TGTGCCAGTATGGCCTCCGGGACTCGCTGGGACAATGAGCAGTTCTTC

clone size: NA
V gene: TRBV28
J gene: TRBJ1-2
D gene: NA
CDR3 length: 12
CDR3 protein: CASSLNEFGYTF
CDR3 DNA: TGTGCCAGCAGTTTAAACGAGTTTGGCTACACCTTC

clone size: NA
V gene: TRBV7-9
J gene: TRBJ2-3
D gene: NA
CDR3 length: 16
CDR3 protein: CASSPRSQLSTDTQYF
CDR3 DNA: TGTGCCAGCAGCCCCAGGTCCCAACTTAGCACAGATACGCAGTATTTT

clone size: NA
V gene: TRBV27
J gene: TRBJ1-1
D gene: NA
CDR3 length: 13
CDR3 protein: CASSLQEYTEAFF
CDR3 DNA: TGTGCCAGCAGTTTGCAGGAATACACTGAAGCTTTCTTT

clone size: NA
V gene: TRBV27
J gene: TRBJ1-4
D gene: NA
CDR3 length: 17
CDR3 protein: CASSLFSHRSTNEKLFF
CDR3 DNA: TGTGCCAGCAGTTTATTCTCCCACAGGTCCACTAATGAAAAACTGTTTTTT

clone size: NA
V gene: TRBV28
J gene: TRBJ2-7
D gene: NA
CDR3 length: 13
CDR3 protein: CASNRAEGGEQYF
CDR3 DNA: TGTGCCAGCAATCGAGCGGAAGGTGGCGAGCAGTACTTC

clone size: NA
V gene: TRBV5-1
J gene: TRBJ2-5
D gene: TRBD1
CDR3 length: 15
CDR3 protein: CASSRPDRDGETQYF
CDR3 DNA: TGCGCCAGCAGCCGCCCCGACAGGGACGGGGAGACCCAGTACTTC

clone size: NA
V gene: TRBV27
J gene: TRBJ2-7
D gene: NA
CDR3 length: 14
CDR3 protein: CASSSLDKSYEQYF
CDR3 DNA: TGTGCCAGCAGTTCCCTGGACAAGTCCTACGAGCAGTACTTC

clone size: NA
V gene: TRBV27
J gene: TRBJ2-7
D gene: NA
CDR3 length: 14
CDR3 protein: CASQMGYPPPEQYF
CDR3 DNA: TGTGCCAGCCAAATGGGGTATCCGCCTCCCGAGCAGTACTTC

clone size: NA
V gene: TRBV19
J gene: TRBJ2-3
D gene: NA
CDR3 length: 14
CDR3 protein: CASRTRSSTDTQYF
CDR3 DNA: TGTGCCAGTAGGACTAGATCTAGCACAGATACGCAGTATTTT

clone size: NA
V gene: TRBV27
J gene: TRBJ1-1
D gene: TRBD1
CDR3 length: 14
CDR3 protein: CASSNPGGGGEAFF
CDR3 DNA: TGTGCCAGCAGTAACCCAGGGGGAGGTGGTGAAGCTTTCTTT

clone size: NA
V gene: TRBV28
J gene: TRBJ1-1
D gene: NA
CDR3 length: 13
CDR3 protein: CASSLEWNTEAFF
CDR3 DNA: TGTGCCAGCAGTCTCGAATGGAACACTGAAGCTTTCTTT

clone size: NA
V gene: TRBV7-2
J gene: TRBJ2-5
D gene: NA
CDR3 length: 15
CDR3 protein: CASSSRDFTRETQYF
CDR3 DNA: TGTGCCAGCAGCTCGCGGGACTTCACCAGGGAGACCCAGTACTTC